This is a list of T cell receptor beta chains from one sample in a study of type 1 regulatory T cells. Their antigens are not known. TCRdb itself ran the reads through MiXCR, one entry per CDR3 protein. The repertoire holds tens of thousands of distinct CDR3 sequences, more than 20% seen once, with roughly 8.3% in the top ten. Sequencing was done on a sample of cultured type 1 regulatory T (Tr1) cells, either the whole culture or a sorted fraction (not recorded which). The source of these receptors is a human donor in good health. The CDR3 runs from the conserved cysteine through the conserved F or W. Fields, in order: CDR3 length, D gene, clone size, J gene, V gene, CDR3 DNA, CDR3 protein. The D gene is left open where the match is weak. Rows give clone size only sometimes, using once, few, many, or a class for an expanded clone.

cdr3_length: 18
d_call: TRBD2
clone_size: .
j_call: TRBJ2-2
v_call: TRBV7-8
cdr3_nt: TGTGCCAGCAGCGCTGGGGGACTAGCGGGAACGAACACCGGGGAGCTGTTTTTT
cdr3_aa: CASSAGGLAGTNTGELFF

cdr3_length: 13
d_call: .
clone_size: once
j_call: TRBJ1-6
v_call: TRBV2
cdr3_nt: TGTGCCAGCAGGCTGGCCCGTGGCTCACCCCTCCACTTT
cdr3_aa: CASRLARGSPLHF

cdr3_length: 12
d_call: .
clone_size: .
j_call: TRBJ1-5
v_call: TRBV10-3
cdr3_nt: TGTGCCATCAGTGAGGGGGGTCAGCCCCAGCATTTT
cdr3_aa: CAISEGGQPQHF

cdr3_length: 14
d_call: TRBD1
clone_size: few
j_call: TRBJ1-4
v_call: TRBV6-5
cdr3_nt: TGTGCCAGCAGTTCGACAGGGGCCCTCGGGGGGCTGTTTTTT
cdr3_aa: CASSSTGALGGLFF

cdr3_length: 14
d_call: .
clone_size: few
j_call: TRBJ1-1
v_call: TRBV20-1
cdr3_nt: TGCAGTGCTAGAGATCGGCCCCCGAACACTGAAGCTTTCTTT
cdr3_aa: CSARDRPPNTEAFF

cdr3_length: 14
d_call: .
clone_size: many
j_call: TRBJ1-5
v_call: TRBV12-3/TRBV12-4
cdr3_nt: TGTGCCAGCAGTTTCGGGGATCGGAATCAGCCCCAGCATTTT
cdr3_aa: CASSFGDRNQPQHF

cdr3_length: 16
d_call: TRBD2
clone_size: few
j_call: TRBJ2-1
v_call: TRBV15
cdr3_nt: TGTGCCACCAGCAGTGATAGCGGGTACGCCTACAATGAGCAGTTCTTC
cdr3_aa: CATSSDSGYAYNEQFF

cdr3_length: 17
d_call: .
clone_size: .
j_call: TRBJ1-3
v_call: TRBV5-1
cdr3_nt: TGCGCCAGCAGCATAACGGACAGCTCCTTCTTTGGAAACACCATATATTTT
cdr3_aa: CASSITDSSFFGNTIYF

cdr3_length: 15
d_call: TRBD2
clone_size: medium-sized
j_call: TRBJ2-4
v_call: TRBV12-3/TRBV12-4
cdr3_nt: TGTGCCAGCAGTTTCCGCACTAGCGGAACAAACATTCAGTACTTC
cdr3_aa: CASSFRTSGTNIQYF

cdr3_length: 14
d_call: .
clone_size: .
j_call: TRBJ2-7
v_call: TRBV30
cdr3_nt: TGTGCCTGGAGGAGGACAGTGGGATCCTACGAGCAGTACTTC
cdr3_aa: CAWRRTVGSYEQYF

cdr3_length: 15
d_call: TRBD1
clone_size: .
j_call: TRBJ1-4
v_call: TRBV27
cdr3_nt: TGTGCCAGCAGTTTAGCGCTGGACAGGGCTGAAAAACTGTTTTTT
cdr3_aa: CASSLALDRAEKLFF

cdr3_length: 15
d_call: .
clone_size: .
j_call: TRBJ2-1
v_call: TRBV10-2
cdr3_nt: TGCGCCAGCGCCGGCGCGGGTAGCTCCTACAATGAGCAGTTCTTC
cdr3_aa: CASAGAGSSYNEQFF

cdr3_length: 15
d_call: TRBD2
clone_size: .
j_call: TRBJ2-7
v_call: TRBV20-1
cdr3_nt: TGCAGTGCTGGACGACTAGCGGGAAATATCTACGAGAAGTACTTC
cdr3_aa: CSAGRLAGNIYEKYF

cdr3_length: 14
d_call: .
clone_size: .
j_call: TRBJ2-1
v_call: TRBV29-1
cdr3_nt: TGCAGCGCCTCCCCGGACAACCTTTACAATGAGCAGTTCTTC
cdr3_aa: CSASPDNLYNEQFF

cdr3_length: 13
d_call: .
clone_size: few
j_call: TRBJ2-3
v_call: TRBV29-1
cdr3_nt: TGCAGCGTTGCCGACAACGGTTTGGATACGCAGTATTTT
cdr3_aa: CSVADNGLDTQYF

cdr3_length: 16
d_call: TRBD2
clone_size: few
j_call: TRBJ2-2
v_call: TRBV9
cdr3_nt: TGTGCCAGCAGCGTAGCTCCTAGCGGGAACACCGGGGAGCTGTTTTTT
cdr3_aa: CASSVAPSGNTGELFF

cdr3_length: 15
d_call: TRBD2
clone_size: .
j_call: TRBJ2-7
v_call: TRBV27
cdr3_nt: TGTGTCAGCAGGCCAACTAGCGGTCACTCCTGCGAGCAGTACTTC
cdr3_aa: CVSRPTSGHSCEQYF

cdr3_length: 13
d_call: .
clone_size: few
j_call: TRBJ1-1
v_call: TRBV7-2
cdr3_nt: TGTGCCAGCAGCTGGACACCTAACACTGAAGCTTTCTTT
cdr3_aa: CASSWTPNTEAFF

cdr3_length: 16
d_call: .
clone_size: .
j_call: TRBJ2-1
v_call: TRBV5-1
cdr3_nt: TGCGCCAGCAGCTTGGATGGGGGTAGGGCCTACAATGAGCAGTTCTTC
cdr3_aa: CASSLDGGRAYNEQFF

cdr3_length: 13
d_call: .
clone_size: .
j_call: TRBJ2-7
v_call: TRBV28
cdr3_nt: TGTGTGATAAGTCGGGTGGTAACCTACGAGCAGTACTTC
cdr3_aa: CVISRVVTYEQYF

cdr3_length: 15
d_call: .
clone_size: few
j_call: TRBJ2-7
v_call: TRBV21-1
cdr3_nt: TGTGCCAGCAGCAGCAGGGACAGGGCCATGAACGAGCAGTACTTC
cdr3_aa: CASSSRDRAMNEQYF

cdr3_length: 13
d_call: .
clone_size: few
j_call: TRBJ2-5
v_call: TRBV7-2
cdr3_nt: TGTGCCAGCGCCGGTGGGGCGCGGGAGACCCAGTACTTC
cdr3_aa: CASAGGARETQYF

cdr3_length: 15
d_call: .
clone_size: .
j_call: TRBJ1-2
v_call: TRBV7-2
cdr3_nt: TGTGCCAGCAGCCCGGCCGGGGGGAGTTTCTATGGCTACACCTTC
cdr3_aa: CASSPAGGSFYGYTF